This TCR beta chain emerged from a study of cytomegalovirus exposure and HLA in healthy donors. General study results and limits: The study designated fewer than 200 TCR beta chains cytomegalovirus-associated. A later analysis appeared to link common viral pathogens to several of the most significant clusters.

Germline CDR1 reads MNHEY; CDR2 reads SVGAGI. The V and J ends lost 6 bases and 2 bases, in that order; junction bases with no gene match: 7. The CDR3 consists of 15 residues. PCR employed 60 Vbeta and 13 Jbeta primers. Sequencing was performed with immunoSEQ multiplex PCR; in TCRdb, only in-frame clones are kept and a portion is missing. The repertoire consists of about 110,000 clones, with roughly 82% occurring once and the leading ten covering approximately 4.5%. With respect to this clone: No antigen is known for it.

The J gene is TRBJ2-7, the V gene TRBV6-5; 10 bases agree with TRBD1. The clonotype was recovered from a male donor in good health and CMV-seronegative. Material: PBMCs. In DNA form, the CDR3 reads TGTGCCAGCAGCCTTACCGGACAGGGGGCCTACGAGCAGTACTTC. Protein product: CASSLTGQGAYEQYF.